This section outlines one T cell receptor beta chain sequence together with its context. According to the study, genomic DNA was the template for TCR beta VDJ and CDR3 profiling. TCRdb reanalysed the reads using MiXCR and keeps one entry per CDR3 protein. The sample contains roughly 300,000 distinct CDR3 sequences, 55% to 65% of which appear only once. This sample stems from a study of CD8+CD57+ T cells in acquired aplastic anemia. V was clipped by 9 bases and J by 3 bases; unmatched bases: 9. The CDR3 covers 14 residues. Source material: sorted CD4+, CD8+, or CD8+CD57+ T cells (not recorded which) from PBMCs. This rearrangement joins TRBV12-3 or TRBV12-4 to TRBJ2-5, with 8 bases aligning to TRBD2. The TCR originated in a human donor with severe aplastic anemia or a healthy control (not recorded which). The CDR3 spells CASGPGGPKETQYF. As DNA, the CDR3 is TGTGCCAGTGGCCCGGGGGGGCCTAAAGAGACCCAGTACTTC.